The table lists the clone carrying this T cell receptor beta chain with a few counts. Its matching antigen is unknown. These data originate in a study of T cell repertoires in cytomegalovirus infection. TCRdb called the reads again in MiXCR, with one record for every CDR3 protein. The table shows approximately 1,000,000 distinct CDR3 sequences, with around 31% occurring only once. The CDR3 is 14 residues long. Germline V gene sequence: CDR1 LGHNT, CDR2 FRNRAP. V lost 6 bases and J lost 4; bases outside the gene matches: 7. The material was cultured CD8+ T cells from PBMCs, obtained from culture after CMV antigen stimulation. The source of this sequence is a human donor in good health (CMV status not recorded). Some clones in this sample may be carry-over from other donors' samples. The chain uses TRBV12-5 and TRBJ2-5; 8 nucleotides align to TRBD1. Here the CDR3 reads CASGPGQAGETQYF. CDR3 in DNA: TGTGCTAGTGGCCCGGGACAGGCCGGAGAGACCCAGTACTTC.